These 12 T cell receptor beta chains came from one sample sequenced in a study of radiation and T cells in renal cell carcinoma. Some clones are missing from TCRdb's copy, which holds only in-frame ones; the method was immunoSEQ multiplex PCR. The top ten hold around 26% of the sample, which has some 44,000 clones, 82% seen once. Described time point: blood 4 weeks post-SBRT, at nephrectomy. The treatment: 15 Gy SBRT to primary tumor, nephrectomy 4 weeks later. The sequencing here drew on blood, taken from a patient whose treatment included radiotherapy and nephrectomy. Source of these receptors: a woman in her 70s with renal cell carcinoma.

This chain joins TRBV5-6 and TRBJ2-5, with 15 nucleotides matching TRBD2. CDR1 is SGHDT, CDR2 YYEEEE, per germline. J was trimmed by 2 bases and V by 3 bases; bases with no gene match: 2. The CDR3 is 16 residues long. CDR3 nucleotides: TGTGCCAGCAGCTACGGACTAGCGGGGGGGCAAGAGACCCAGTACTTC. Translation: CASSYGLAGGQETQYF.

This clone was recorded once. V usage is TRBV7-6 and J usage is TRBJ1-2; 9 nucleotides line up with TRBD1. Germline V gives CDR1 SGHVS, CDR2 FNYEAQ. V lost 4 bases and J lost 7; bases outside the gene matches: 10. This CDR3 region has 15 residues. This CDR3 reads CASSYGRGQGGGYTF. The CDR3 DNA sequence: TGTGCCAGCAGCTATGGCCGGGGACAGGGAGGTGGCTACACCTTC.

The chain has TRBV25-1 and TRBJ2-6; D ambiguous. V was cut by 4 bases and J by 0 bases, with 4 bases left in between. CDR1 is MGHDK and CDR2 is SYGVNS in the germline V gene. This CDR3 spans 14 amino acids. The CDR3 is CASSARSGANVLTF. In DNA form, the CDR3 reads TGTGCCAGCAGTGCGCGCTCTGGGGCCAACGTCCTGACTTTC.

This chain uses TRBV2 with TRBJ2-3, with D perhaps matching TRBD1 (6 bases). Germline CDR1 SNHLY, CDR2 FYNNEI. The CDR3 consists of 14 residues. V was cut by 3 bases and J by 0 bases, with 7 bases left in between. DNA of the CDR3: TGTGCCAGCAGTGACACAGGGAGCACAGATACGCAGTATTTT. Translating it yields CASSDTGSTDTQYF.

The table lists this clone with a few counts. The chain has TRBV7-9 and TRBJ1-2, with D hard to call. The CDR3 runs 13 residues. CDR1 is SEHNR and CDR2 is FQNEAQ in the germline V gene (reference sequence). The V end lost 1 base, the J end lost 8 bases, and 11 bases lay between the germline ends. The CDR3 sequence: CASSLEEGRGYTF. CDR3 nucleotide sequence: TGTGCCAGCAGCTTAGAAGAGGGAAGAGGCTACACCTTC.

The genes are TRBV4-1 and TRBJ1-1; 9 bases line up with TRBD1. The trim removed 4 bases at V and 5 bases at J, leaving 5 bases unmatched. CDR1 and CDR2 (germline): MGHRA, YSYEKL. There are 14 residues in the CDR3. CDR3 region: CASSLDRGSTEAFF. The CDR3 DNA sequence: TGCGCCAGCAGCCTCGACAGGGGGAGTACTGAAGCTTTCTTT.

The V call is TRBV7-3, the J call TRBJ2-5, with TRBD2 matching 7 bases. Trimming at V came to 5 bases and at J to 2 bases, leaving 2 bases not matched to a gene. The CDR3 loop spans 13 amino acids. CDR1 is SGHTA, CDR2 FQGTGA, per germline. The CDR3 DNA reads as TGTGCCAGCAGCAAACTAGCGCAAGAGACCCAGTACTTC. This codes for CASSKLAQETQYF.

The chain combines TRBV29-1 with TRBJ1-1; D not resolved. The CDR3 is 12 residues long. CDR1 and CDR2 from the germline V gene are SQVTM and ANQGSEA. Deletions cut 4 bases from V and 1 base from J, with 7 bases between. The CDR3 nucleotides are TGCAGCGTTGGGGAGGGGAACACTGAAGCTTTCTTT. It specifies CSVGEGNTEAFF.

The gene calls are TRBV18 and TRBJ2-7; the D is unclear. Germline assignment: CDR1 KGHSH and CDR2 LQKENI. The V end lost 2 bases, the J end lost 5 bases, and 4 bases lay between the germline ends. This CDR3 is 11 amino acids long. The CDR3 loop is CASSPKNEQYF. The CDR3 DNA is TGTGCCAGCTCACCAAAGAACGAGCAGTACTTC. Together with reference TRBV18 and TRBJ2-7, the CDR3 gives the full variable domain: NAGVMQNPRHLVRRRGQEARLRCSPMKGHSHVYWYRQLPEEGLKFMVYLQKENIIDESGMPKERFSAEFPKEGPSILRIQQVVRGDSAAYFCASSPKNEQYFGPGTRLTVT.

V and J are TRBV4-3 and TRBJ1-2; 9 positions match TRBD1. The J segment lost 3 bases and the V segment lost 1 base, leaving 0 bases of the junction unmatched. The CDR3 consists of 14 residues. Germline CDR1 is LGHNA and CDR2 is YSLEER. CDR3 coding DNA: TGCGCCAGCAGCCAAGGGACAGGGGACTATGGCTACACCTTC. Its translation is CASSQGTGDYGYTF.

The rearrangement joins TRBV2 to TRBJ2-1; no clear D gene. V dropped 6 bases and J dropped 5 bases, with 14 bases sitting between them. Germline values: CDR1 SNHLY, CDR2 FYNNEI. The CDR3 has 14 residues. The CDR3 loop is CASRAKSQNNEQFF. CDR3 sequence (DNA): TGTGCCAGCAGGGCAAAGAGCCAGAACAATGAGCAGTTCTTC. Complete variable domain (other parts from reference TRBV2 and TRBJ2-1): EPEVTQTPSHQVTQMGQEVILRCVPISNHLYFYWYRQILGQKVEFLVSFYNNEISEKSEIFDDQFSVERPDGSNFTLKIRSTKLEDSAMYFCASRAKSQNNEQFFGPGTRLTVL.

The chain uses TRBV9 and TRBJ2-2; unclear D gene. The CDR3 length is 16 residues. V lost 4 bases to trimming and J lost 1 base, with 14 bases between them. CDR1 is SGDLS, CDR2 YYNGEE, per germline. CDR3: CASSPRGNGNTGELFF. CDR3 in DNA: TGTGCCAGCAGCCCCCGCGGAAACGGGAACACCGGGGAGCTGTTTTTT.